Sequencing of this T cell receptor (beta chain) was carried out in a study of CD8 T cells in Susac syndrome (dated 2019 in TCRdb). Study-level background: Among the Susac syndrome patients who were sequenced, clinically active disease was present in about six and clinical remission was observed in under ten. At blood withdrawal, Susac syndrome patients were therapy-naive, treated with corticosteroids (with IVIg additionally given to some), or treated with IVIg alone. Repertoire sequencing was used to test whether CD8+ T cell activation and differentiation in Susac syndrome was antigen driven.

Peripheral blood CD8+ and CD4+ T cells from healthy donors, Susac syndrome patients and multiple sclerosis patients were profiled by high-throughput TCR beta sequencing. The Susac syndrome patients fulfilled recently defined diagnostic criteria for either definite or probable disease. Bulk CD8+ and CD4+ T cells were purified by magnetic negative isolation, whereas CD8+ TEMRA cells were enriched by FACS. Blood was collected in EDTA tubes and processed within 24 hours, with PBMCs isolated through density gradient centrifugation. PBMCs intended for TCR sequencing were cryopreserved in liquid nitrogen and thawed later in a water bath at 37 degrees C. The sorted or isolated CD4+, CD8+ and CD8+ TEMRA cells had a purity of 90% or higher. RNA was extracted with the RNeasy kit and roughly 0.45 to 1 ug was reverse transcribed using random hexamers. The immunoSEQ multiplex PCR assay, which covers 54 Vbeta and 13 Jbeta segments, was used to amplify TCR beta CDR3 regions. PCR amplification bias was corrected by using a synthetic template baseline for primer optimization and computational correction. On the study's bioinformatics: Only productive sequences were kept, with reads annotated to V, D and J genes according to IMGT and analyzed in immunoSEQ Analyzer. Clonality was calculated as one minus the Shannon entropy normalized by log2 of the number of productive unique sequences. For each patient and control, public and private clones were evaluated within the 100 most prevalent clones. A clone was defined as Susac-specific if it was absent from the healthy and MS cohorts, from over a thousand published viral clones and from other ImmuneACCESS disease sequences. Starting from the raw public reads, TCRdb applied fastp trimming at Q25, assembled clones with MiXCR and retained in-frame beta chains. Identical CDR3 proteins give one entry, which carries the most common genes and DNA. It is TCRdb's table, rather than the study itself, that gives the V and J calls and clone size. The sample table contains 150,000 to 200,000 distinct CDR3 sequences; only one count was recorded for roughly nine tenths of them. The top ten hold 0.085% to 0.1% of the sample.

From cysteine to phenylalanine, the CDR3 is 13 amino acids long. Only the CDR3 region is kept as DNA, spanning 39 bases read in frame from base 1. Study-wide findings and limitations: The study acknowledged that relatively few individuals were included in the TCR sequencing and HLA analysis. In patients with Susac syndrome, the CD4+ T cell repertoire showed no detectable clonal expansion.

About this clonotype: Its recognized antigen is unknown. No base quality information exists; no much larger clone differs at one position.

The receptor was derived from a human donor with Susac syndrome. Recombination linked TRBV21-1 to TRBJ2-5. TRBV21-1 corresponds to a pseudogene. Sequenced input: CD4+ T cells from PBMCs. The bases read TGTGCCAGCAGCTCTGAGCTCGCGGAGACCCAGTACTTC. It translates as CASSSELAETQYF.